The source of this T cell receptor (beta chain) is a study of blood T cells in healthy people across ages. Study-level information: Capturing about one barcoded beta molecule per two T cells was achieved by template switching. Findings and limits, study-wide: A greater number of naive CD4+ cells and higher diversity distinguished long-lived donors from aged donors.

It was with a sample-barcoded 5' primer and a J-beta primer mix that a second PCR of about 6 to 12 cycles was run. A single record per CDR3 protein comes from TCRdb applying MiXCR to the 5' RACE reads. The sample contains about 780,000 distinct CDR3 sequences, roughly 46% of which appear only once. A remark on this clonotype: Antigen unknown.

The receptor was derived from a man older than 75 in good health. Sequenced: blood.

The CDR3 loop reads CASSQESQGVYNEQYF. As DNA, the CDR3 is TGTGCCAGCAGCCAAGAGAGTCAGGGGGTATACAATGAGCAGTACTTC. The V gene is TRBV14, the J gene TRBJ2-1; TRBD1 matches 7 bases. The last part of the DNA fits TRBJ2-7 better; the J call may be wrong. The V gene's germline CDR1 is SGHDN and CDR2 FVKESK. The CDR3 totals 16 residues.